Described below is a single T cell receptor beta chain sequence and its context. In the source study's methods: Amplification from reference gene primers served as the basis for estimated nucleated cell counts. Clones were read by immunoSEQ multiplex PCR, and TCRdb kept only the in-frame ones, dropping some. From that table come the V and J calls and clone size; the DNA was used to work out D and trimming. This repertoire shows 250,000 to 350,000 clones, around 89% found once; its top ten account for approximately 12%. Germline V lookup: CDR1 LNHDA, CDR2 SQIVND (reference sequence). The CDR3 has 14 amino acids. V lost 6 bases to trimming and J lost 6 bases; unmatched junction nucleotides: 10. This sample is drawn from a study of blood T cell repertoires in COVID-19. On the study more broadly: Whether acute or convalescent, the COVID-19 samples came from the United States, Italy and Spain. Nucleic acid was either cDNA or gDNA, and it came from T cells, B-cell-depleted T cells, or PBMCs.

This receptor was identified in a woman aged 55-70 years with acute or convalescent COVID-19. Sequenced input: peripheral blood. The chain combines TRBV19 with TRBJ1-1; 7 bases align to TRBD1. The CDR3 protein is CASSTGAGGSEAFF. The CDR3 DNA reads as TGTGCCAGTAGCACAGGGGCCGGAGGATCTGAAGCTTTCTTT.